The 8 T cell receptor beta chains listed next were all sequenced from one sample in a study of CD8 T cells in ankylosing spondylitis (dated by TCRdb to about 2017). The library was generated by 5' RACE. TCRdb records Illumina HiSeq 2500 as the sequencer. The raw public reads went through TCRdb reprocessing: fastp at Q25, MiXCR clone calling, in-frame beta chains kept. Entries are consolidated by CDR3 protein sequence, retaining the most common genes and DNA. Counted in this sample were some 200,000 distinct CDR3 sequences; roughly 13% of them appeared once. Clones ranked in the top ten supply approximately 16% of the sample. The material sequenced was blood, either unsorted or a sorted T cell fraction (not recorded which). All receptors derive from a male donor with ankylosing spondylitis or in good health (not recorded which).

The table lists this clonotype with a few counts. The V gene is TRBV7-6, the J gene TRBJ2-1, with TRBD2 identical over 7 bases. CDR3 length: 18 residues. CDR1 is SGHVS and CDR2 is FNYEAQ in the germline V gene. V lost 0 bases, J lost 0 bases, and 8 bases stayed unmatched. This CDR3 is CASSLALTSASSYNEQFF. The CDR3 region has the DNA TGTGCCAGCAGCTTAGCGCTCACTAGCGCCAGCTCCTACAATGAGCAGTTCTTC.

There are many counts of this clonotype. The CDR3 bases are TGTGCCAGCAGCCCGGGACTAGCGCCAAACGGGGAGCTGTTTTTT. Translated, it gives CASSPGLAPNGELFF. J is TRBJ2-2 and V is TRBV7-9; the match to TRBD2 covers 10 bases. CDR3 length equals 15 residues. Germline CDR1 is SEHNR and CDR2 is FQNEAQ (reference sequence). V lost 5 bases and J lost 7; bases outside the gene matches: 7.

This clonotype was found a few times. The J gene is TRBJ2-2, the V gene TRBV6-5, with 10 bases identical to TRBD2. V lost 4 bases and J lost 4; bases outside the gene matches: 3. The CDR3 is 15 residues long. Germline V gene data show CDR1 as MNHEY and CDR2 as SVGAGI. Here the CDR3 DNA reads TGTGCCAGCAGTTTACTAGCGGGGAGCACCGGGGAGCTGTTTTTT. This sequence encodes CASSLLAGSTGELFF.

This clonotype occurred a few times. J is TRBJ2-3 and V is TRBV20-1; 16 nucleotides match TRBD2. Germline V CDR1 and CDR2: DFQATT, SNEGSKA (reference sequence). Trimming took 6 bases from V and 5 from J; bases not matched to a gene: 5. The CDR3 runs 15 residues. Here the CDR3 DNA reads TGCAGTGCAGACGGGACTAGCGGGGGGGAAGATACGCAGTATTTT. Translating gives CSADGTSGGEDTQYF.

There are a few counts of this clonotype. The rearrangement uses TRBV7-8 and TRBJ1-1; the match to TRBD1 covers 10 bases. After removal of 5 bases from V and 5 bases from J, the junction contained 14 bases not matched to a gene. Germline values: CDR1 SGHVS, CDR2 FQNEAQ. This CDR3 spans 17 amino acids. The CDR3 sequence is CASSMPGQGLGRTEAFF. DNA of the CDR3: TGTGCCAGCAGCATGCCGGGACAGGGGCTTGGTCGTACTGAAGCTTTCTTT. Drawing the rest from reference TRBV7-8 and TRBJ1-1, the complete variable domain is GAGVSQSPRYKVAKRGQDVALRCDPISGHVSLFWYQQALGQGPEFLTYFQNEAQLDKSGLPSDRFFAERPEGSVSTLKIQRTQQEDSAVYLCASSMPGQGLGRTEAFFGQGTRLTVV.

This clonotype showed up just a few times. In DNA form, the CDR3 reads TGCAGTGCTAGAGGGTCGGGGCGGGGGGAGCCAGATACGCAGTATTTT. Translated: CSARGSGRGEPDTQYF. J is TRBJ2-3 and V is TRBV20-1; 8 bases map to TRBD2. CDR3 length equals 16 residues. The V and J ends lost 1 base and 4 bases, in that order; junction bases with no gene match: 10. Per germline, CDR1 DFQATT and CDR2 SNEGSKA (reference sequence).

A single count supports this clonotype. The J gene is TRBJ2-6, the V gene TRBV19; D could derive from TRBD1 or TRBD2 (6 bases each). The V end lost 3 bases, the J end lost 0 bases, and 12 bases lay between the germline ends. Germline V gene sequence: CDR1 LNHDA, CDR2 SQIVND (reference sequence). This CDR3 comprises 17 residues. The CDR3 region has the DNA TGTGCCAGTAGTATGGGGGGCATCTACTCTGGGGCCAACGTCCTGACTTTC. Translated, it gives CASSMGGIYSGANVLTF. The full variable domain, with the rest looked up from reference TRBV19 and TRBJ2-6, is DGGITQSPKYLFRKEGQNVTLSCEQNLNHDAMYWYRQDPGQGLRLIYYSQIVNDFQKGDIAEGYSVSREKKESFPLTVTSAQKNPTAFYLCASSMGGIYSGANVLTFGAGSRLTVL.

This clonotype appeared a few times. The V and J genes are TRBV7-9 and TRBJ2-7; 8 bases fit TRBD1. With V trimmed by 9 bases and J by 7 bases, 14 bases remained unmatched. The CDR3 is 14 residues long. Germline CDR1 is SEHNR and CDR2 is FQNEAQ (reference sequence). For the CDR3, the DNA is TGTGCCAGAACCTTATCGGACAGGGAAATGGAGCAGTACTTC. Its protein is CARTLSDREMEQYF. The complete variable domain, with remaining parts taken from reference TRBV7-9 and TRBJ2-7, reads DTGVSQNPRHKITKRGQNVTFRCDPISEHNRLYWYRQTLGQGPEFLTYFQNEAQLEKSRLLSDRFSAERPKGSFSTLEIQRTEQGDSAMYLCARTLSDREMEQYFGPGTRLTVT.